These 5 T cell receptor beta chains were all obtained from the same sample, sequenced in a study of early T cells in non-severe SARS-CoV-2 infection. TCRdb itself ran the 5' RACE reads through MiXCR, one entry per CDR3 protein. The sample includes under 80,000 distinct CDR3 sequences, 10% to 15% of them seen just once. The material sequenced was whole blood. Receptors originate from an adult who was a healthcare worker with PCR-confirmed SARS-CoV-2 infection or an uninfected control (not recorded which).

This clonotype was counted at least ten times. CDR3 DNA sequence: TGTGCCAGCAGCTTACTAGGGCGGGGACTCTACAATGAGCAGTTCTTC. Its protein product is CASSLLGRGLYNEQFF. The gene calls are TRBV11-1 and TRBJ2-1; the D gene is possibly TRBD2 (6 bases). CDR1 is SGHAT, CDR2 FQDESV, per germline (reference sequence). The CDR3 runs to 16 residues. Trimming removed 2 bases from V and 3 bases from J, with 14 bases in between.

V is TRBV2 and J is TRBJ2-1; D remains unclear. CDR3 size: 10 residues. Germline V gene data show CDR1 as SNHLY and CDR2 as FYNNEI. The V end lost 5 bases, the J end lost 8 bases, and 4 bases lay between the germline ends. CDR3 DNA sequence: TGTGCCAGCAGTCTGTATGAGCAGTTCTTC. Translating it yields CASSLYEQFF. The variable domain in full, with the rest retrieved from reference TRBV2 and TRBJ2-1, is EPEVTQTPSHQVTQMGQEVILRCVPISNHLYFYWYRQILGQKVEFLVSFYNNEISEKSEIFDDQFSVERPDGSNFTLKIRSTKLEDSAMYFCASSLYEQFFGPGTRLTVL.

The rearrangement joins TRBV6-2 or TRBV6-3 to TRBJ1-4; maybe TRBD1 (5 bases). With 2 bases removed from V and 13 bases from J, the gap between germline ends came to 11 bases. From germline, CDR1 is MNHEY and CDR2 SVGEGT. The CDR3 covers 12 residues. CDR3 DNA: TGTGCCAGCAGTTACGGGGCCCGCATACTGTTTTTT. Encoded protein: CASSYGARILFF.

This clonotype appeared many times. The CDR3 reads CASSLKTHRLETQYF. For the CDR3, the DNA is TGTGCCAGCAGCTTAAAAACCCACCGCTTAGAGACCCAGTACTTC. The gene calls are TRBV5-6 and TRBJ2-5; D uncertain. CDR3 length: 15 amino acids. V lost 2 bases, J lost 4 bases, and 15 bases lay in between. In germline, CDR1 is SGHDT, CDR2 YYEEEE. The whole variable domain, remainder taken from reference TRBV5-6 and TRBJ2-5, is DAGVTQSPTHLIKTRGQQVTLRCSPKSGHDTVSWYQQALGQGPQFIFQYYEEEERQRGNFPDRFSGHQFPNYSSELNVNALLLGDSALYLCASSLKTHRLETQYFGPGTRLLVL.

This clonotype was detected ten times or more. Here the CDR3 reads CSVEGGVGYGYTF. Written as DNA, the CDR3 is TGCAGCGTTGAAGGTGGGGTTGGCTATGGCTACACCTTC. The chain employs TRBV29-1 and TRBJ1-2; D ambiguous. The CDR3 is made up of 13 amino acids. Trimming shortened V by 1 base and J by 4 bases, and 10 bases separated the two germline ends. From germline, CDR1 is SQVTM and CDR2 ANQGSEA.